This T cell receptor beta chain was recorded in a study of blood T cell repertoires in COVID-19. Overall study context: T cells, B-cell-depleted T cells, or PBMCs supplied cDNA or gDNA.

TCRdb keeps only in-frame clones here, not all; method: immunoSEQ multiplex PCR. The table records 180,000 or so clones, around 86% of them present only once. Germline V lookup: CDR1 ENHRY, CDR2 SYGVKD. The CDR3 loop spans 15 amino acids. V was clipped by 3 bases and J by 7 bases; unmatched bases: 11. This study enrolled people aged 18 to 89 from 24 US geographic areas. Researchers sorted participants into cohorts using their self-reported clinical history. Recovery meant two consecutive negative NP/OP PCR tests, professional clearance, or resolved symptoms. What was sequenced was PBMCs or T cells enriched from blood (not recorded which). The clonotype was recovered from a woman between 25 and 40 years old who had recovered from COVID-19. The chain has TRBV10-3 and TRBJ2-7; 8 bases align to TRBD1. The CDR3 protein is CAISEASQGAKEQYF. CDR3 DNA: TGTGCCATCAGTGAAGCAAGCCAGGGGGCGAAAGAGCAGTACTTC.